This T cell receptor beta chain was profiled in a study of blood T cell repertoires in COVID-19. Study-wide context: From the United States, Italy and Spain came samples of acute and convalescent COVID-19.

Authors' methods: Estimation of nucleated cell counts relied on the amplification of reference gene primers. Libraries were prepared by immunoSEQ multiplex PCR; TCRdb keeps only in-frame clonotypes and omits some of them. V, J and clone size reflect that table, while D and trimming were determined from the DNA. The profile shows under 250,000 clones, about 85% of them singletons. This CDR3 has 15 residues. In germline, CDR1 is SGHVS, CDR2 FNYEAQ. The J segment lost 5 bases and the V segment lost 5 bases, leaving 7 bases of the junction unmatched. The genes are TRBV7-6 and TRBJ2-1, with 9 bases lining up with TRBD2. This TCR came from a man aged 35 to 55 with acute or convalescent COVID-19. Input material: peripheral blood. As DNA, the CDR3 is TGTGCCAGCAGCACACCTAGCGGGACTAACAATGAGCAGTTCTTC. Translating it yields CASSTPSGTNNEQFF.